A selection of T cell receptor beta chains follows, all from one sample in a study of blood T cell repertoires in COVID-19. Method: immunoSEQ multiplex PCR; TCRdb's copy keeps in-frame clones and lacks some. In the table there are 95,000 to 120,000 clones, 88% of which are singletons. Sequencing was carried out using peripheral blood. The receptors were sampled from a human donor in a cohort sampled during active COVID-19. The CDR3 runs from the conserved cysteine through the conserved F or W. The D gene is left open where the match is weak. Not every row has a clone size; where given, it reads once, few, many or a size class.

v_gene: TRBV6-5; d_gene: TRBD2; len: 16; j_gene: TRBJ2-1; abundance: -; CDR3nt: TGTGCCAGCAGTTCGCCGGGAGCGGGAACCTACAATGAGCAGTTCTTC; CDR3aa: CASSSPGAGTYNEQFF
v_gene: TRBV5-1; d_gene: TRBD2; len: 14; j_gene: TRBJ2-5; abundance: -; CDR3nt: TGCGCCAGCAGCGAAGGGACTAGCGATGAGACCCAGTACTTC; CDR3aa: CASSEGTSDETQYF
v_gene: TRBV6-5; d_gene: TRBD1; len: 15; j_gene: TRBJ2-2; abundance: -; CDR3nt: TGTGCCAGCAGGCGACAGGGGATCGTCACCGGGGAGCTGTTTTTT; CDR3aa: CASRRQGIVTGELFF
v_gene: TRBV27; d_gene: TRBD1; len: 16; j_gene: TRBJ2-3; abundance: -; CDR3nt: TGTGCCAGCAGTTTGGTTGGACAGGGAAGCACAGATACGCAGTATTTT; CDR3aa: CASSLVGQGSTDTQYF
v_gene: TRBV6-6; d_gene: TRBD2; len: 15; j_gene: TRBJ2-1; abundance: -; CDR3nt: TGTGCCAGCAGGCTACTAGCGGGAGAGGGGAATGAGCAGTTCTTC; CDR3aa: CASRLLAGEGNEQFF
v_gene: TRBV28; d_gene: TRBD1; len: 15; j_gene: TRBJ1-1; abundance: -; CDR3nt: TGTGCCAGCAGTGACTACCCAGGGGGGAACACTGAAGCTTTCTTT; CDR3aa: CASSDYPGGNTEAFF
v_gene: TRBV18; d_gene: TRBD1; len: 12; j_gene: TRBJ2-7; abundance: -; CDR3nt: TGTGCCAGCTCACAGGGGGCCGGGGAGCAGTACTTC; CDR3aa: CASSQGAGEQYF
v_gene: TRBV28; d_gene: TRBD2; len: 17; j_gene: TRBJ2-7; abundance: -; CDR3nt: TGTGCCAGCAGTTTAGAACCTCCGGGACTAGCGGGCTACGAGCAGTACTTC; CDR3aa: CASSLEPPGLAGYEQYF
v_gene: TRBV5-4; d_gene: TRBD2; len: 19; j_gene: TRBJ2-1; abundance: -; CDR3nt: TGTGCCAGCAGCTTGGGCGGTAGCGGGAGCGCCATCTCCTACAATGAGCAGTTCTTC; CDR3aa: CASSLGGSGSAISYNEQFF
v_gene: TRBV28; d_gene: TRBD1; len: 14; j_gene: TRBJ1-2; abundance: -; CDR3nt: TGTGCCAGCAGGTCGAGGGACAGATACTATGGCTACACCTTC; CDR3aa: CASRSRDRYYGYTF
v_gene: TRBV28; d_gene: TRBD1; len: 15; j_gene: TRBJ1-2; abundance: -; CDR3nt: TGTGCCAGCAGGGGGACAGGGGGAGGTAACTATGGCTACACCTTC; CDR3aa: CASRGTGGGNYGYTF
v_gene: TRBV3-1/TRBV3-2; d_gene: -; len: 13; j_gene: TRBJ2-5; abundance: -; CDR3nt: TGTGCCAGCAGCCAACCGGGGGAGAATCGGCAGTACTTC; CDR3aa: CASSQPGENRQYF
v_gene: TRBV6-5; d_gene: TRBD2; len: 16; j_gene: TRBJ2-1; abundance: -; CDR3nt: TGTGCCAGCAGTTACTCGGCGTCTAGCGGCTACAATGAGCAGTTCTTC; CDR3aa: CASSYSASSGYNEQFF
v_gene: TRBV4-1; d_gene: -; len: 12; j_gene: TRBJ1-1; abundance: few; CDR3nt: TGCGCCAGCAGCGGCCGACACGGTGAAGCTTTCTTT; CDR3aa: CASSGRHGEAFF
v_gene: TRBV6-2/TRBV6-3; d_gene: -; len: 15; j_gene: TRBJ1-4; abundance: -; CDR3nt: TGTGCCAGCAGTTACTCATCATCCGGGGGTGAAAAACTGTTTTTT; CDR3aa: CASSYSSSGGEKLFF
v_gene: TRBV7-2; d_gene: -; len: 13; j_gene: TRBJ2-7; abundance: -; CDR3nt: TGTGCCAGCAGCTTAGCGGACTCCCCCGAGCAGTACTTC; CDR3aa: CASSLADSPEQYF
v_gene: TRBV2; d_gene: TRBD1; len: 13; j_gene: TRBJ1-2; abundance: -; CDR3nt: TGTGCCAGCAGTCGTCGACAGGGATATGGCTACACCTTC; CDR3aa: CASSRRQGYGYTF
v_gene: TRBV11-1; d_gene: TRBD1; len: 15; j_gene: TRBJ2-1; abundance: -; CDR3nt: TGTGCCAGCAGCTTCTGGACAGGCCCCTACAATGAGCAGTTCTTC; CDR3aa: CASSFWTGPYNEQFF
v_gene: TRBV2; d_gene: TRBD1; len: 14; j_gene: TRBJ2-3; abundance: -; CDR3nt: TGTGCCAGCAGCCCGGGACAGAACACAGATACGCAGTATTTT; CDR3aa: CASSPGQNTDTQYF
v_gene: TRBV27; d_gene: -; len: 13; j_gene: TRBJ2-1; abundance: -; CDR3nt: TGTGCCAGCGCTACGGGGTCCTACAATGAGCAGTTCTTC; CDR3aa: CASATGSYNEQFF
v_gene: TRBV6-5; d_gene: -; len: 13; j_gene: TRBJ1-1; abundance: -; CDR3nt: TGTGCCAGTAGGACTGAAATGAACACTGAAGCTTTCTTT; CDR3aa: CASRTEMNTEAFF
v_gene: TRBV15; d_gene: TRBD2; len: 18; j_gene: TRBJ2-3; abundance: -; CDR3nt: TGTGCCACCAGCAGAACAACCTTAGTAAGCGGGGACACAGATACGCAGTATTTT; CDR3aa: CATSRTTLVSGDTDTQYF
v_gene: TRBV9; d_gene: TRBD2; len: 15; j_gene: TRBJ2-3; abundance: -; CDR3nt: TGTGCCAGCAGCGCCAGCGGGGGGGCCGCAGATACGCAGTATTTT; CDR3aa: CASSASGGAADTQYF
v_gene: TRBV7-2; d_gene: -; len: 14; j_gene: TRBJ2-7; abundance: -; CDR3nt: TGTGCCAGCACTCCAAGGGGCAGTTCCTACGAGCAGTACTTC; CDR3aa: CASTPRGSSYEQYF
v_gene: TRBV28; d_gene: TRBD1; len: 16; j_gene: TRBJ1-4; abundance: -; CDR3nt: TGTGCCAGCAGTTCTTACAGGGGGCTGGGTAATGAAAAACTGTTTTTT; CDR3aa: CASSSYRGLGNEKLFF
v_gene: TRBV6-5; d_gene: -; len: 14; j_gene: TRBJ1-3; abundance: -; CDR3nt: TGTGCCAGCAGGGTGATTAGCTCTGGAAACACCATATATTTT; CDR3aa: CASRVISSGNTIYF
v_gene: TRBV7-6; d_gene: TRBD2; len: 15; j_gene: TRBJ2-2; abundance: -; CDR3nt: TGTGCCAGCAGCTTACCCTGGGAGGGGACCGGGGAGCTGTTTTTT; CDR3aa: CASSLPWEGTGELFF
v_gene: TRBV29-1; d_gene: TRBD1; len: 15; j_gene: TRBJ1-1; abundance: -; CDR3nt: TGCAGCGTTGAAGATCTCCACAGGGGCAACACTGAAGCTTTCTTT; CDR3aa: CSVEDLHRGNTEAFF
v_gene: TRBV19; d_gene: -; len: 15; j_gene: TRBJ1-6; abundance: -; CDR3nt: TGTGCCAGTAGTGTCCGGGGCCCGGGGGATTCACCCCTCCACTTT; CDR3aa: CASSVRGPGDSPLHF
v_gene: TRBV7-9; d_gene: -; len: 15; j_gene: TRBJ1-2; abundance: once; CDR3nt: TGTGCCAGCAGCCAAACCCCTGGACACGGCTATGGCTACACCTTC; CDR3aa: CASSQTPGHGYGYTF
v_gene: TRBV5-1; d_gene: TRBD1; len: 14; j_gene: TRBJ2-3; abundance: -; CDR3nt: TGCGCCAGCAGCACGGGACAGAGCACAGATACGCAGTATTTT; CDR3aa: CASSTGQSTDTQYF
v_gene: TRBV6-1; d_gene: TRBD2; len: 15; j_gene: TRBJ2-1; abundance: -; CDR3nt: TGTGCCAGCAGTGAGAACCGGGGGGCCTACAATGAGCAGTTCTTC; CDR3aa: CASSENRGAYNEQFF
v_gene: TRBV7-9; d_gene: -; len: 13; j_gene: TRBJ2-7; abundance: -; CDR3nt: TGTGCCAGCAGCTTAGGGACAGCCTACGAGCAGTACTTC; CDR3aa: CASSLGTAYEQYF
v_gene: TRBV5-1; d_gene: TRBD1; len: 13; j_gene: TRBJ1-2; abundance: -; CDR3nt: TGCGCCAGCAGCGAGGGGACAGGGAGCGGCTACACCTTC; CDR3aa: CASSEGTGSGYTF
v_gene: TRBV5-4; d_gene: TRBD1; len: 15; j_gene: TRBJ2-3; abundance: -; CDR3nt: TGTGCCAGCAGCGGACAGGGGGCGGGCACAGATACGCAGTATTTT; CDR3aa: CASSGQGAGTDTQYF
v_gene: TRBV7-2; d_gene: TRBD2; len: 13; j_gene: TRBJ2-5; abundance: -; CDR3nt: TGTGCCGGAAAGCGGGAGGGCGGAGAGACCCAGTACTTC; CDR3aa: CAGKREGGETQYF